This T cell receptor (beta chain) was sequenced in a study of cytomegalovirus exposure and HLA in healthy donors. V lost 4 bases to trimming and J lost 0 bases, with 9 bases between them. Germline loops: CDR1 MNHNY, CDR2 SVGAGI (reference sequence). The length of the CDR3 is 14 residues. With respect to this clone: As yet, its antigen is unknown.

The study, taken as a whole, reports: Further analysis was carried out later, and it showed several of the most significant clusters appearing linked to common viral pathogens. Rates of TCR association differed by HLA locus in a later analysis, with DRB1 highest and HLA-C lowest.

The study ran its PCR with 60 Vbeta and 13 Jbeta primers. Libraries were prepared by immunoSEQ multiplex PCR; TCRdb keeps only in-frame clonotypes and omits some of them. Of 100,000 to 150,000 clones detected, more than 60% appear once; the ten largest clones hold 4% to 5%. The gene calls are TRBV6-6 and TRBJ1-1; D not certain. Input material: PBMCs. The sequence came from a woman aged 40 to 50 in good health and CMV-seronegative. The CDR3 is CASSLTRVNTEAFF. CDR3 DNA sequence: TGTGCCAGCAGTTTGACGAGGGTGAACACTGAAGCTTTCTTT.